The following is a T cell receptor beta chain sequence with its context. The specificity of this receptor is unknown. Base quality data are lacking; no much larger clone is found one base away. These data are taken from a study of shared clonotypes between healthy human individuals (TCRdb year 2020). Broadly, across the study: Three men and two women, aged 18 to 49 years, made up the cohort. To estimate repertoire size and how much clonotype sharing occurs between individuals, the study deeply sequenced the blood TCR repertoires of 5 or 6 healthy adults. To increase sequencing depth and limit assay-specific biases, different laboratories used diverse techniques to prepare libraries and sequence TCR repertoires. Each donor's leukapheresis produced roughly between roughly 0.85 and 9.5 billion PBMCs. The study at large found these results: Because the study included only a small number of donors, the genetic and exposure-history diversity represented was limited. Sampling was restricted to blood, and TCR repertoires in tissues likely differ from the TCR repertoires found in blood. Based on pairwise subsampling, the degree of clonotype sharing among donors was expected to be affected by sequencing depth.

The germline V gene gives CDR1 as KGHSH and CDR2 as LQKENI. The CDR3 runs 18 residues from the cysteine to the phenylalanine. Solely the CDR3 DNA is kept, with 54 bases framed from the first base. V lost 2 bases and J lost 4 bases; the stretch between them is 23 bases long. The donors were healthy, HIV-negative adults with no recently reported acute infections or vaccinations. Every donor was a Caucasian adult living in Nashville, Tennessee, USA. For unsorted samples, about 90 million PBMCs were counted and genomic DNA was extracted with the QIAamp DNA Blood Mini kit. Blood was collected by leukapheresis, and PBMCs were isolated by Ficoll-Histopaque density gradient centrifugation and then cryopreserved in liquid nitrogen vapor phase. TCR CDR3 regions were amplified from genomic DNA by multiplex PCR using the deep immunoSEQ assay. Extracted genomic DNA from each cell subset was spread evenly across all wells of several immunoSEQ 96-well plates, with each plate serving as a replicate. For unsorted PBMC, roughly 330 ng of genomic DNA, equivalent to around 33,000 T cell genomes, went into each replicate PCR. Ten immunoSEQ deep assay plates were used to sequence unsorted PBMC genomic DNA. Purified libraries were quantified with a Qubit 3.0 fluorometer, sized on a Bioanalyzer 2100, and re-quantified with the KAPA Library Quantification kit. Every immunoSEQ 96-well plate was sequenced on a dedicated single-read 150-cycle Illumina NextSeq 550 flow cell. The study's own analysis went as follows. Because the immunoSEQ output included only junctional sequences and no quality scores, the filtering could not be the same as the filtering used for full-length reads. To assign V/J genes and CDR3, sequences were annotated against IMGT germline references using PyIR, a Python wrapper for IgBLAST v1.9. Reads were filtered out if the reads had weak V/J assignments (E-value above 1e-6), no CDR3, stop codons, out-of-frame junctions, or ambiguous translated residues. V3J clonotypes were defined as sequences sharing the same inferred V gene, J gene, and CDR3 amino acid sequence. To compute the percentage overlap between repertoires, the number of shared unique clonotypes was divided by the size of the smaller repertoire. Three approaches were used to assess repertoire richness: RTK rarefaction, the Chao1 estimator, and Recon v2.1 estimates of unobserved clonotypes. The immuneACCESS repertoire file appears here via TCRdb, limited to in-frame rearrangements. These files lack a portion of the clones; in checked studies, under half of the deficit traces to unresolved V genes, and the cause of the others is not known. V and J calls and clone size come straight from that table; D and trimming were deduced from the DNA. In all, the sample holds 450,000 to 500,000 clones, and 79% of those were seen once. The ten biggest clones cover around 12% of the sample.

Sequenced sample: PBMCs. The TCR originated in a woman aged 40 to 50 in good health. Some clones in this sample may be carry-over from other donors' samples. Here the chain combines TRBV18 and TRBJ2-5; perhaps TRBD1 is the D gene, with 7 bases matching. The nucleotide sequence reads TGTGCCAGCTCACCAGTCGAGGCCAGGCAGGGGGGCGGAGAGACCCAGTACTTC. This gives the protein CASSPVEARQGGGETQYF. This CDR3, with the reference TRBV18 and TRBJ2-5 proteins standing in past its ends, gives the full variable domain NAGVMQNPRHLVRRRGQEARLRCSPMKGHSHVYWYRQLPEEGLKFMVYLQKENIIDESGMPKERFSAEFPKEGPSILRIQQVVRGDSAAYFCASSPVEARQGGGETQYFGPGTRLLVL.